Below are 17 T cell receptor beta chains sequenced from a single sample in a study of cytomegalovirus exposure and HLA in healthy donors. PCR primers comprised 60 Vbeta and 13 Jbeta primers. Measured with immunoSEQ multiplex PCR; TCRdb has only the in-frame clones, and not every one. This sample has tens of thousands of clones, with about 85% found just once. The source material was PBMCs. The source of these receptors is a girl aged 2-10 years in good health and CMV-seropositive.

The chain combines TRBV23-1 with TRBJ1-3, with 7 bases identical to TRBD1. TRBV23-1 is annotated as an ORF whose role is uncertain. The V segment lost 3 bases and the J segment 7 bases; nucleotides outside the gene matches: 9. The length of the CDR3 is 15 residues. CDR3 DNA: TGCGCCAGCAGTCACCAAGACAGGGACCCCAACACCATATATTTT. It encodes CASSHQDRDPNTIYF.

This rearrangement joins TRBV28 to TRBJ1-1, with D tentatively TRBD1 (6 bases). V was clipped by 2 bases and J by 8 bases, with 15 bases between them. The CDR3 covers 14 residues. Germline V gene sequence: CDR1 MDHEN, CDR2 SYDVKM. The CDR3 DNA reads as TGTGCCAGCAGTTTAGCTCGGGGGGCAGGGGAAGCTTTCTTT. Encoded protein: CASSLARGAGEAFF. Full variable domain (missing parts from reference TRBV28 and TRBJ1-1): DVKVTQSSRYLVKRTGEKVFLECVQDMDHENMFWYRQDPGLGLRLIYFSYDVKMKEKGDIPEGYSVSREKKERFSLILESASTNQTSMYLCASSLARGAGEAFFGQGTRLTVV.

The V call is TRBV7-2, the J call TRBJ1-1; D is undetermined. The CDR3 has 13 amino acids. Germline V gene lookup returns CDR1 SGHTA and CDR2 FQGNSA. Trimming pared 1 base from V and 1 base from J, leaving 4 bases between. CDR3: CASSLDQNTEAFF. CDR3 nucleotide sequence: TGTGCCAGCAGCTTAGATCAGAACACTGAAGCTTTCTTT.

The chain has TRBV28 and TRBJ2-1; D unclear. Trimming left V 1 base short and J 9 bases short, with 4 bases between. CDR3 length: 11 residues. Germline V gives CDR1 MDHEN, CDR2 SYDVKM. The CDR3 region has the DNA TGTGCCAGCAGTTTATTCCTTGAGCAGTTCTTC. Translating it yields CASSLFLEQFF.

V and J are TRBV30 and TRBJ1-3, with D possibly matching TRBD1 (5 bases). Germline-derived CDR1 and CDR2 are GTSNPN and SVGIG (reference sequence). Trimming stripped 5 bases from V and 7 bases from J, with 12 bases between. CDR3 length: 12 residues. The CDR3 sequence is CAWARGGNTIYF. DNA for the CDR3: TGTGCCTGGGCCCGGGGGGGGAACACCATATATTTT. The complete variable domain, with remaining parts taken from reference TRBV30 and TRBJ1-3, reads SQTIHQWPATLVQPVGSPLSLECTVEGTSNPNLYWYRQAAGRGLQLLFYSVGIGQISSEVPQNLSASRPQDRQFILSSKKLLLSDSGFYLCAWARGGNTIYFGEGSWLTVV.

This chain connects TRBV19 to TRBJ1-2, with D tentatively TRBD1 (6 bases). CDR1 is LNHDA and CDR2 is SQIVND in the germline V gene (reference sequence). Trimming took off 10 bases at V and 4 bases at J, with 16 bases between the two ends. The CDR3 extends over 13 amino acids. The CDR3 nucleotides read TGTGCCACTTGGACAGCCCGCGGCTATGGCTACACCTTC. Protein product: CATWTARGYGYTF.

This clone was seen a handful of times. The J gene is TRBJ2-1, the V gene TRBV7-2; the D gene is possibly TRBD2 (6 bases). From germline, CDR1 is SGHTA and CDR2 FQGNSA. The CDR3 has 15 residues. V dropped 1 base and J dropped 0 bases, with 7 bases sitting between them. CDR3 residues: CASSLGGISYNEQFF. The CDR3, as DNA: TGTGCCAGCAGCTTAGGCGGGATCTCCTACAATGAGCAGTTCTTC.

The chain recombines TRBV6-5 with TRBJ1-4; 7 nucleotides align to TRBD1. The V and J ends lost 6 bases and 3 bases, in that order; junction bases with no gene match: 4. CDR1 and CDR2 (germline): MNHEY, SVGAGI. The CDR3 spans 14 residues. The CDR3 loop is CASSRQGSNEKLFF. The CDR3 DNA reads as TGTGCCAGCAGCAGACAGGGTTCTAATGAAAAACTGTTTTTT.

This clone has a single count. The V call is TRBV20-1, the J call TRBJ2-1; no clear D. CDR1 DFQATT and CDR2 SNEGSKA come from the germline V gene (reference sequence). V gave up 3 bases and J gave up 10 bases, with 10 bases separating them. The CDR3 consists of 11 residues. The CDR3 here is CSARGDREQFF. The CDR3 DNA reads TGCAGTGCTAGGGGCGATCGGGAGCAGTTCTTC.

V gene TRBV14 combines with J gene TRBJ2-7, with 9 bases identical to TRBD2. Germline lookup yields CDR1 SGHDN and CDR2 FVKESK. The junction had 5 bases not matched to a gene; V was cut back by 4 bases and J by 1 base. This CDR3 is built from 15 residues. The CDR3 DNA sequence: TGTGCCAGCAGCCCCCGACTAGCGGTTTCCTACGAGCAGTACTTC. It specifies CASSPRLAVSYEQYF.

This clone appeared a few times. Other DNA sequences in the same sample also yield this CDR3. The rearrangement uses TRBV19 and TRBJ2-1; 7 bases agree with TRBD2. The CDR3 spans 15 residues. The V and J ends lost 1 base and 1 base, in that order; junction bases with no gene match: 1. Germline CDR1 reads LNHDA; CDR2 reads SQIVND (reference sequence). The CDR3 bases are TGTGCCAGTAGTATAGCGGGAGGATCCTACAATGAGCAGTTCTTC. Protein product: CASSIAGGSYNEQFF.

Written as DNA, the CDR3 is TGTGCCAGCAGCTGGACAGGGTTAACTGAAGCTTTCTTT. Its protein product is CASSWTGLTEAFF. The chain recombines TRBV14 with TRBJ1-1; 8 nucleotides agree with TRBD1. The germline V gene encodes CDR1 SGHDN and CDR2 FVKESK. V shed 5 bases, J shed 5 bases, and the junction held 4 bases outside the gene matches. This CDR3 is 13 amino acids long.

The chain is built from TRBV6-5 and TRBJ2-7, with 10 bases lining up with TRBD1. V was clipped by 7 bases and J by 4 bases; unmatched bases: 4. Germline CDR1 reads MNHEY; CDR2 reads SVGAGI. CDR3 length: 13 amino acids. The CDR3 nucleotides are TGTGCCAGCATCGCGGGACAGGGGTACGAGCAGTACTTC. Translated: CASIAGQGYEQYF.

CDR3 in amino acids: CASSWPSGRDTDTQYF. The DNA for the CDR3 is TGCGCCAGCAGCTGGCCTAGCGGGAGGGACACAGATACGCAGTATTTT. The chain uses TRBV5-1 and TRBJ2-3; 12 bases align to TRBD2. Germline-derived CDR1 and CDR2 are SGHRS and YFSETQ. The V gene end was trimmed by 3 bases and the J gene end by 2 bases; junction bases not matched to a gene: 4. The CDR3 runs 16 residues.

The CDR3 reads CASSSRGAEAFF. The CDR3 region has the DNA TGTGCCAGCAGCTCAAGAGGAGCTGAAGCTTTCTTT. The V gene is TRBV13, the J gene TRBJ1-1; D not certain. Germline assignment: CDR1 PRHDT and CDR2 FYEKMQ (reference sequence). The CDR3 covers 12 residues. V gave up 4 bases and J gave up 6 bases, with 9 bases separating them.

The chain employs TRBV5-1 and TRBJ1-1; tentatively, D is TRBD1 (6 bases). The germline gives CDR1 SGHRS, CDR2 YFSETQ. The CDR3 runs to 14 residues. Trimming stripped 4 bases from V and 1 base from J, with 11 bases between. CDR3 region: CASSPGQTNTEAFF. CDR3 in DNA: TGCGCCAGCAGCCCGGGACAAACGAACACTGAAGCTTTCTTT.

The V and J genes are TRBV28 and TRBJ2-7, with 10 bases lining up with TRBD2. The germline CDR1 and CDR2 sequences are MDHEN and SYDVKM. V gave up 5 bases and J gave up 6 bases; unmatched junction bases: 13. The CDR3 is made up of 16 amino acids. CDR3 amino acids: CASSPGASGRGREQYF. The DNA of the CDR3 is TGTGCCAGCAGTCCCGGTGCTAGCGGGAGAGGGCGCGAGCAGTACTTC.